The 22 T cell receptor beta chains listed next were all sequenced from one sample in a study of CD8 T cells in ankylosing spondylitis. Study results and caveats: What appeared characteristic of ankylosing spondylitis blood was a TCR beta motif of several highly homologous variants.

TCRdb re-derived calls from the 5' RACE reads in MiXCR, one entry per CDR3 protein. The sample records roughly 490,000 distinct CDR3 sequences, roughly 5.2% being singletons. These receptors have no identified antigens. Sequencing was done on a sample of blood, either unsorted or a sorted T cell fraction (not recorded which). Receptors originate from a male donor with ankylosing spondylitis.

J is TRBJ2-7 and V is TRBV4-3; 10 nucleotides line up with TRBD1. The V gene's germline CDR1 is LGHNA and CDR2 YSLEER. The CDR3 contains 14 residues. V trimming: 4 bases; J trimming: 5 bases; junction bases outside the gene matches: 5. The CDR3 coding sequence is TGCGCCAGCAGCCGCTGGGGGACAGGGGACGAGCAGTACTTC. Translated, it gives CASSRWGTGDEQYF.

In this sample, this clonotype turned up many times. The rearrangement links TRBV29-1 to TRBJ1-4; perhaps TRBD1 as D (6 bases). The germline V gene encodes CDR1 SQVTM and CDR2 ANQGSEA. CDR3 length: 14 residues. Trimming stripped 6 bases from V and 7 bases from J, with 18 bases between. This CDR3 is CSVSAQGGGEKLFF. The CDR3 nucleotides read TGCAGCGTCTCCGCACAGGGTGGAGGTGAAAAACTGTTTTTT.

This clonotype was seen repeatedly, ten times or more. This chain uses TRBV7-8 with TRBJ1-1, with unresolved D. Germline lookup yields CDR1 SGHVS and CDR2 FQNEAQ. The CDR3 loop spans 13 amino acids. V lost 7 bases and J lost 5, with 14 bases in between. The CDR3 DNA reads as TGTGCCAGCACCCCGCTTACGGCGACTGAAGCTTTCTTT. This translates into CASTPLTATEAFF.

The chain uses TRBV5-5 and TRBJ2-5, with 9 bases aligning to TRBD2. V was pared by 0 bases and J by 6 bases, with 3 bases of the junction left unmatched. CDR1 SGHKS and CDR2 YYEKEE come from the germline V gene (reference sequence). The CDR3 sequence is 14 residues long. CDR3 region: CASSLEASGKTQYF. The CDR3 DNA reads TGTGCCAGCAGCTTGGAGGCTAGCGGGAAGACCCAGTACTTC.

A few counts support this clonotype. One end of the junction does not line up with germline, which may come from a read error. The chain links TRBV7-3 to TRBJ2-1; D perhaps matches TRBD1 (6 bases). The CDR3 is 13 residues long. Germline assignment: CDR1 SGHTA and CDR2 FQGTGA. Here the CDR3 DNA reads TGTGCCAGCAGCTTATCCGCAGGGGACCCCTTGGCCTTC. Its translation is CASSLSAGDPLAF.

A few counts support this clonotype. The CDR3 DNA follows: TGTGCCAGCAGCGTAACGGGACATCCCTCTGGGGCCAACGTCCTGACTTTC. Translating it yields CASSVTGHPSGANVLTF. This chain joins TRBV6-2 or TRBV6-3 and TRBJ2-6; the D gene is possibly TRBD1 (6 bases). The V gene lost 6 bases and the J gene lost 0 bases, with 15 bases spanning the gap. Germline V CDR1 and CDR2: MNHEY, SVGEGT. The CDR3 length is 17 residues.

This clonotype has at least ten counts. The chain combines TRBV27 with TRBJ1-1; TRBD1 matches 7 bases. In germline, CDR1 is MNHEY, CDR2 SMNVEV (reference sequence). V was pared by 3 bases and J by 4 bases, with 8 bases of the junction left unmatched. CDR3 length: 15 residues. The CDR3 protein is CASSLARGPSTEAFF. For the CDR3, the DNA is TGTGCCAGCAGTTTGGCGAGGGGGCCTAGCACTGAAGCTTTCTTT.

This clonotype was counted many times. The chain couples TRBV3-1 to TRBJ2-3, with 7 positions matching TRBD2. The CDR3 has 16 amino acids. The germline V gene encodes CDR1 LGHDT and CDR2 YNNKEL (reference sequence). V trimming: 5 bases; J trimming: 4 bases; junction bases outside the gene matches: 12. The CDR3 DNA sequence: TGTGCCAGCAGCAAGGGGAGGGGCCTAGGACCAGATACGCAGTATTTT. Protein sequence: CASSKGRGLGPDTQYF.

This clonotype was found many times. The CDR3 loop is CSWGWGLDYGYTF. The CDR3 coding sequence is TGCAGTTGGGGGTGGGGGCTAGATTATGGCTACACCTTC. The rearrangement joins TRBV20-1 to TRBJ1-2; a weak D match, TRBD1 (6 bases). The CDR3 length is 13 residues. The germline CDR1 and CDR2 sequences are DFQATT and SNEGSKA (reference sequence). Between the trimmed V and J ends, which lost 8 bases and 5 bases, there was a span of 18 bases.

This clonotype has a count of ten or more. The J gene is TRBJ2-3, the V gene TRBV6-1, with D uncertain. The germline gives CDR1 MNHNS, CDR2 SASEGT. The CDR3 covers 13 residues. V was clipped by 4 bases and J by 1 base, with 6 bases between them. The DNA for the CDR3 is TGTGCCAGCAGTGGACTTGGCACAGATACGCAGTATTTT. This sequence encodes CASSGLGTDTQYF.

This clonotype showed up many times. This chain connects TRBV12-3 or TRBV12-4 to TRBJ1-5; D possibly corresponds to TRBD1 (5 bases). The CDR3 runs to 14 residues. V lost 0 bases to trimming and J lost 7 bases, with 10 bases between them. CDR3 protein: CASSLAPDKQPQHF. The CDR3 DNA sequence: TGTGCCAGCAGTTTAGCGCCGGACAAACAGCCCCAGCATTTT.

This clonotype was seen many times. The CDR3 nucleotides are TGTGCCACGGCTGAAGGGAGGTCAGGGCTCACAGATACGCAGTATTTT. Translating gives CATAEGRSGLTDTQYF. The rearrangement joins TRBV15 to TRBJ2-3; D may be TRBD2 (6 bases). V lost 9 bases, J lost 2 bases, and 21 bases lay in between. The germline V gene has CDR1 LNHNV and CDR2 YYDKDF (reference sequence). The CDR3 length is 16 residues.

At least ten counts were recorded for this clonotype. This CDR3 reads CASSLLDIKTQYF. The CDR3 DNA reads as TGTGCCAGCAGTTTGCTAGACATAAAGACCCAGTACTTC. The chain links TRBV12-3 or TRBV12-4 to TRBJ2-5, with D unclear. CDR3 length equals 13 residues. Trimming removed 3 bases from V and 6 bases from J, with 11 bases in between.

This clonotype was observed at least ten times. CDR3 region: CASSRNRAGLLYGYTF. CDR3 bases: TGTGCCAGCAGCCGGAATCGCGCAGGACTACTCTATGGCTACACCTTC. This chain connects TRBV7-2 to TRBJ1-2; D remains ambiguous. Germline V gene sequence: CDR1 SGHTA, CDR2 FQGNSA. This CDR3 has 16 residues. Trimming cost V 5 bases and J 4 bases, with 20 bases left between them.

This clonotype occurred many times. Here the CDR3 DNA reads TGCAGTGCTAAGCGAGGGGACTATGGCTACACCTTC. Translation gives CSAKRGDYGYTF. The V gene is TRBV20-1, the J gene TRBJ1-2; D may be TRBD1 (5 bases). This CDR3 has 12 amino acids. CDR1 is DFQATT and CDR2 is SNEGSKA in the germline V gene (reference sequence). Trimming left V 4 bases short and J 3 bases short, with 9 bases between.

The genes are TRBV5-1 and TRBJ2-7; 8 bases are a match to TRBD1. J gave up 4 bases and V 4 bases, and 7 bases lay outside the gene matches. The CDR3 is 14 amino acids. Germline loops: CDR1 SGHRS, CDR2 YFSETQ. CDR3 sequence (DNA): TGCGCCAGCAGCATGACAGGGGATTTATACGAGCAGTACTTC. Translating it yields CASSMTGDLYEQYF. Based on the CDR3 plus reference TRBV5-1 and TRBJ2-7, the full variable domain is KAGVTQTPRYLIKTRGQQVTLSCSPISGHRSVSWYQQTPGQGLQFLFEYFSETQRNKGNFPGRFSGRQFSNSRSEMNVSTLELGDSALYLCASSMTGDLYEQYFGPGTRLTVT.

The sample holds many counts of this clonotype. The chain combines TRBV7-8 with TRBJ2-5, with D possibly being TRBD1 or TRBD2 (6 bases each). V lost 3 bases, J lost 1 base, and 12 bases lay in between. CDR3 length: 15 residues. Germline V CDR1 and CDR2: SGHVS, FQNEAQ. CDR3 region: CASSFLGGLQETQYF. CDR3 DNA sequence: TGTGCCAGCAGCTTCCTAGGGGGGCTCCAAGAGACCCAGTACTTC.

CDR3 amino acids: CASSYRVLAGVNEQFF. DNA of the CDR3: TGTGCCAGCAGCTATAGGGTCCTAGCGGGAGTCAATGAGCAGTTCTTC. This sequence joins TRBV11-2 and TRBJ2-1; 10 nucleotides align to TRBD2. Germline CDR1 is SGHAT and CDR2 is FQNNGV. V shed 4 bases and J 6 bases; nucleotides not matched to a gene: 9. CDR3 length: 16 residues. The variable domain in full, completed from reference TRBV11-2 and TRBJ2-1, reads EAGVAQSPRYKIIEKRQSVAFWCNPISGHATLYWYQQILGQGPKLLIQFQNNGVVDDSQLPKDRFSAERLKGVDSTLKIQPAKLEDSAVYLCASSYRVLAGVNEQFFGPGTRLTVL.

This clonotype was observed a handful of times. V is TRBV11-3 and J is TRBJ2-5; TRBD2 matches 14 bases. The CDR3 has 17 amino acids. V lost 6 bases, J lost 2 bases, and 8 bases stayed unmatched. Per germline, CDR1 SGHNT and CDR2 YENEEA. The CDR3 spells CASSEGTSGGVQETQYF. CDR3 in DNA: TGTGCCAGCAGTGAGGGGACTAGCGGGGGCGTACAAGAGACCCAGTACTTC. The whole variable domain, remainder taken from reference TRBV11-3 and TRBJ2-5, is EAGVVQSPRYKIIEKKQPVAFWCNPISGHNTLYWYLQNLGQGPELLIRYENEEAVDDSQLPKDRFSAERLKGVDSTLKIQPAELGDSAVYLCASSEGTSGGVQETQYFGPGTRLLVL.

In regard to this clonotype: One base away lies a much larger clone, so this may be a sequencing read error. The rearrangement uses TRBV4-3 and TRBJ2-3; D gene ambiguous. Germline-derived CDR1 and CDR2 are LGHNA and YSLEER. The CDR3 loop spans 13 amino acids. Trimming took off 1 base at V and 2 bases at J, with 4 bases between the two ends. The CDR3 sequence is CASSQGFTDTQYF. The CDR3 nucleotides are TGCGCCAGCAGCCAAGGGTTCACAGATACGCAGTATTTT.

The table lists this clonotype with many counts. Here the CDR3 reads CASSRGAITSGNTIYF. For the CDR3, the DNA is TGCGCCAGCAGCCGTGGGGCGATTACCTCTGGAAACACCATATATTTT. This sequence joins TRBV4-1 and TRBJ1-3; D perhaps matches TRBD1 (5 bases). V was pared by 4 bases and J by 0 bases, with 13 bases between. CDR1 and CDR2 (germline): MGHRA, YSYEKL. This CDR3 comprises 16 residues.

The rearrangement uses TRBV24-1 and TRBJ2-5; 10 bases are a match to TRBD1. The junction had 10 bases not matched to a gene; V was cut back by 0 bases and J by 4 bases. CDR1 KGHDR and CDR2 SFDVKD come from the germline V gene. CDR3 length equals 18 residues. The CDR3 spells CATSDLGPGTGVRETQYF. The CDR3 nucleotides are TGTGCCACCAGTGATTTGGGTCCCGGGACAGGGGTGAGAGAGACCCAGTACTTC.